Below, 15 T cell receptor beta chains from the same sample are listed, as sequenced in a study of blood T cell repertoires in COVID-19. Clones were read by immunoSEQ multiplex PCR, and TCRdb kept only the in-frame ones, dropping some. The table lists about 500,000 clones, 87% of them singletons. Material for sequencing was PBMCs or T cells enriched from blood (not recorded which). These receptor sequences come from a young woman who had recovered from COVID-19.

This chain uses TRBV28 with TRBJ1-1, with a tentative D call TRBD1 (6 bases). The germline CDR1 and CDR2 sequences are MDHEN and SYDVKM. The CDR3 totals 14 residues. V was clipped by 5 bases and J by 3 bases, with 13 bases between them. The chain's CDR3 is CASSDRQAYTEAFF. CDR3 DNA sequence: TGTGCCAGCAGTGACCGACAGGCCTACACTGAAGCTTTCTTT. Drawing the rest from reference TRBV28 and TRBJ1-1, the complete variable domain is DVKVTQSSRYLVKRTGEKVFLECVQDMDHENMFWYRQDPGLGLRLIYFSYDVKMKEKGDIPEGYSVSREKKERFSLILESASTNQTSMYLCASSDRQAYTEAFFGQGTRLTVV.

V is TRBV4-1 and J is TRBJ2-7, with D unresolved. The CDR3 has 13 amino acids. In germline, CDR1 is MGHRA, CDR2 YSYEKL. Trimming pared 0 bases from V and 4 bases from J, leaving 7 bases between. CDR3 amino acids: CASSQDLEYEQYF. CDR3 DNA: TGCGCCAGCAGCCAAGACTTAGAATACGAGCAGTACTTC.

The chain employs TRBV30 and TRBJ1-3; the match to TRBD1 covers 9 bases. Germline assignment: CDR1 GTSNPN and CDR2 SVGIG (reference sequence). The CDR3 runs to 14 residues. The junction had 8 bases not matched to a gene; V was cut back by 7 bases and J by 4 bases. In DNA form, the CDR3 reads TGTGCCTCCCGGGATGACAGGGGGGGAAACACCATATATTTT. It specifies CASRDDRGGNTIYF.

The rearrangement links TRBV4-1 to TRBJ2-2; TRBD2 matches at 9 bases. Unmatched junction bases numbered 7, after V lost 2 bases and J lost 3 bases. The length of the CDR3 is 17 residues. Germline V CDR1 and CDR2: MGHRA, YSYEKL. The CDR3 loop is CASSQSSGGLYTGELFF. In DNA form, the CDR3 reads TGCGCCAGCAGCCAATCAAGCGGGGGGCTATACACCGGGGAGCTGTTTTTT.

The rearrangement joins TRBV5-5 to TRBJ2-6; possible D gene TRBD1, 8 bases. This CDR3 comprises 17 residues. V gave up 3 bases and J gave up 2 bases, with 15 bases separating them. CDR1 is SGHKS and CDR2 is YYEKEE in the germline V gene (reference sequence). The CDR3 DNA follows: TGTGCCAGCAGCTCCGGACAGGGAGGGACTGGGGCCAACGTCCTGACTTTC. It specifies CASSSGQGGTGANVLTF.

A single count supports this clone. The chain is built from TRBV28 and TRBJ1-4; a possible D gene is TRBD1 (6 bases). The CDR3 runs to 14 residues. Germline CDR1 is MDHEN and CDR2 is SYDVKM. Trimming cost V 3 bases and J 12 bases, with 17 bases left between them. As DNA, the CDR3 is TGTGCCAGCAGTTTGCTTCTCTCAGGGGTCGAACTGTTTTTT. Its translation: CASSLLLSGVELFF.

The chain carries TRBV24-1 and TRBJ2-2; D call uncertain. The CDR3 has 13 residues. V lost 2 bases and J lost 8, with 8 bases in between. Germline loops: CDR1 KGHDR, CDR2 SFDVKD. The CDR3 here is CATSDSPVGELFF. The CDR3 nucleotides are TGTGCCACCAGTGATTCCCCTGTGGGGGAGCTGTTTTTT.

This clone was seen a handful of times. CDR3: CASRGFGGGDGYTF. The DNA of the CDR3 is TGTGCCAGCAGGGGTTTCGGGGGGGGCGATGGCTACACCTTC. V usage is TRBV6-5 and J usage is TRBJ1-2, with D tentatively TRBD1 (6 bases). From germline, CDR1 is MNHEY and CDR2 SVGAGI. V lost 6 bases, J lost 6 bases, and 17 bases lay in between. CDR3 length equals 14 residues.

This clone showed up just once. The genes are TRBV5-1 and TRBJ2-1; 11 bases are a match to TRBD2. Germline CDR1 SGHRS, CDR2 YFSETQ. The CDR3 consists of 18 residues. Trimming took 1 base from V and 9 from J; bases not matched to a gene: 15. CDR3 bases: TGCGCCAGCAGCTTGCCCTTCATAGCGGGGGGGACTTCCGGTGAGCAGTTCTTC. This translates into CASSLPFIAGGTSGEQFF.

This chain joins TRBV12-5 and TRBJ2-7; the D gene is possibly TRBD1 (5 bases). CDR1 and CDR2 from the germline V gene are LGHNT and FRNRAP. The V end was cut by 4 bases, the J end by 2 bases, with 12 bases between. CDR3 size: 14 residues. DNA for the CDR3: TGTGCTAGTGGTTCGTCGGACACCACCTACGAGCAGTACTTC. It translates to CASGSSDTTYEQYF.

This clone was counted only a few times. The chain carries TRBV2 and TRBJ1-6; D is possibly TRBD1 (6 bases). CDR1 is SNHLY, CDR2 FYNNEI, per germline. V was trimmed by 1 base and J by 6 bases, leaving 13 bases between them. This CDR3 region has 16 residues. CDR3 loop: CASSEGYGQSNSPLHF. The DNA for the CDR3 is TGTGCCAGCAGTGAAGGTTACGGACAGTCTAATTCACCCCTCCACTTT.

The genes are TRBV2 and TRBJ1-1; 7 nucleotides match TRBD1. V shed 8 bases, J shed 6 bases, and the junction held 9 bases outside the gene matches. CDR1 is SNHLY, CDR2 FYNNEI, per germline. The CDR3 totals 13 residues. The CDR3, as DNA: TGTGCCAGCCAACGAGACAGGGAGCCTGAAGCTTTCTTT. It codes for CASQRDREPEAFF.

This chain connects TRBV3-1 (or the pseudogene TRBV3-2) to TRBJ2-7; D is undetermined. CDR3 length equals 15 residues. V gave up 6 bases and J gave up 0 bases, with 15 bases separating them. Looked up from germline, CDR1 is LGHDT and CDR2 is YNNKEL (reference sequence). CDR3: CASSLDSQSSYEQYF. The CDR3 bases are TGTGCCAGCAGTCTCGACTCCCAGAGCTCCTACGAGCAGTACTTC.

The CDR3 here is CASEDRIYYNEQFF. CDR3 bases: TGTGCCAGTGAGGACAGGATCTACTACAATGAGCAGTTCTTC. The genes are TRBV19 and TRBJ2-1; 7 bases agree with TRBD1. V dropped 8 bases and J dropped 3; count of bases not matched to a gene: 7. There are 14 residues in the CDR3. CDR1 and CDR2 (germline): LNHDA, SQIVND (reference sequence).

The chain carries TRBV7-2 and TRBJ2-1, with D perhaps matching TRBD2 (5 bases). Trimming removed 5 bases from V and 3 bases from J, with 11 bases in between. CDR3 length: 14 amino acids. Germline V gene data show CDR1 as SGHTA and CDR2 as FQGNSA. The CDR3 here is CASSDGGFYNEQFF. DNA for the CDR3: TGTGCCAGCAGCGACGGAGGTTTCTACAATGAGCAGTTCTTC.